The sequence of this T cell receptor beta chain was determined in a study of T cell responses to AZD1222 COVID-19 vaccine. This clone has only a few counts. What it recognizes is unknown. Sequenced by immunoSEQ multiplex PCR; TCRdb stores in-frame clones only, minus some. This table holds approximately 130,000 clones, 70% to 90% found once. The V gene's germline CDR1 is SNHLY and CDR2 FYNNEI. Trimming shortened V by 7 bases and J by 10 bases, and 17 bases separated the two germline ends. This CDR3 is 14 amino acids long. Study-wide points: Among those given AZD1222, only 5 to 7 were seropositive at baseline.

This chain connects TRBV2 to TRBJ1-6; D call uncertain. The material was peripheral blood, obtained on day 0 of AZD1222 vaccination. This clonotype was sampled from an adult in good health. The CDR3 region is CASKGKEGSSPLHF. CDR3 nucleotide sequence: TGTGCCAGCAAGGGTAAGGAGGGCAGCTCACCCCTCCACTTT. Based on the CDR3 plus reference TRBV2 and TRBJ1-6, the full variable domain is EPEVTQTPSHQVTQMGQEVILRCVPISNHLYFYWYRQILGQKVEFLVSFYNNEISEKSEIFDDQFSVERPDGSNFTLKIRSTKLEDSAMYFCASKGKEGSSPLHFGNGTRLTVT.